This entry concerns a single T cell receptor beta chain. Checkpoint therapy with ipilimumab 1 mg/kg began 14 to 28 days after transplant. The data stem from a study of ipilimumab plus nivolumab after autologous stem cell transplantation. The table came from immunoSEQ multiplex PCR; TCRdb's copy has only in-frame clones and leaves some out. The repertoire has some 17,000 clones, roughly 70% of them found once; the top ten carry about a fifth. Germline assignment: CDR1 SNHLY and CDR2 FYNNEI. There are 14 residues in the CDR3. V lost 7 bases to trimming and J lost 1 base, with 13 bases between them. This sample comprised PBMCs, obtained in a trial of ipilimumab plus nivolumab as post-transplant consolidation. This clonotype originated in a male donor with diffuse large B-cell lymphoma. The chain couples TRBV2 to TRBJ1-1, with a tentative D call TRBD1 (5 bases). CDR3 amino acids: CASNTPTENTEAFF. In nucleotides, the CDR3 is TGTGCCAGCAATACGCCGACAGAGAACACTGAAGCTTTCTTT.